This T cell receptor beta chain was obtained from a study of blood T cell repertoires in COVID-19. Study-wide background: Researchers got acute and convalescent COVID-19 samples from the United States, Italy and Spain. PBMCs, B-cell-depleted T cells, or T cells provided the cDNA or gDNA that made up the material.

Study processing details: Estimation of nucleated cell counts was performed using reference gene primer amplification. Produced via immunoSEQ multiplex PCR; TCRdb's table is partial and in-frame only. V and J calls and clone size are given by that table; D and trimming were obtained from the DNA. The top ten clones hold 13% to 15% of a sample with about 190,000 clones, around 80% of them seen once. The length of the CDR3 is 16 residues. Trimming cost V 4 bases and J 3 bases; bases outside gene matches: 5. CDR1 is SGHRS and CDR2 is YFSETQ in the germline V gene. There are a few counts of this clone. The receptor was derived from a man aged 30 to 45 with active or convalescent COVID-19. The chain uses TRBV5-1 and TRBJ1-3, with 12 bases identical to TRBD1. Sequencing used peripheral blood. CDR3 coding DNA: TGCGCCAGCAGCCCCGGGACAGGGGGCATTGGAAACACCATATATTTT. Translation gives CASSPGTGGIGNTIYF.